What follows are 3 T cell receptor beta chains derived from one specimen sequenced in a study of PD-1 blockade in classical Hodgkin lymphoma. Brentuximab vedotin exposure varied, and every patient relapsed after autologous stem cell transplantation. TCRdb's copy holds only in-frame clones and misses some; the assay was immunoSEQ multiplex PCR. The data hold nearly 60,000 clones, with approximately 90% observed a single time. The sample was peripheral blood mononuclear cells (PBMCs), taken before the second cycle of nivolumab. The receptors come from a human donor with classical Hodgkin lymphoma.

The rearrangement joins TRBV7-2 to TRBJ2-2, with D uncertain. This CDR3 has 14 amino acids. Trimming took off 1 base at V and 4 bases at J, with 7 bases between the two ends. From germline, CDR1 is SGHTA and CDR2 FQGNSA. The CDR3 loop reads CASSLVLGTGELFF. The CDR3 nucleotides read TGTGCCAGCAGCTTAGTATTGGGCACCGGGGAGCTGTTTTTT.

The chain links TRBV7-9 to TRBJ1-4; 11 bases are shared with TRBD1. V dropped 2 bases and J dropped 7; count of bases not matched to a gene: 3. CDR1 is SEHNR, CDR2 FQNEAQ, per germline (reference sequence). The CDR3 loop spans 15 amino acids. CDR3 nucleotides: TGTGCCAGCAGCTTACCGGGACAGGGGGTTGAAAAACTGTTTTTT. It encodes CASSLPGQGVEKLFF. The variable domain in full, with the rest retrieved from reference TRBV7-9 and TRBJ1-4, is DTGVSQNPRHKITKRGQNVTFRCDPISEHNRLYWYRQTLGQGPEFLTYFQNEAQLEKSRLLSDRFSAERPKGSFSTLEIQRTEQGDSAMYLCASSLPGQGVEKLFFGSGTQLSVL.

The rearrangement links TRBV11-2 to TRBJ2-7; TRBD2 aligns across 7 bases. Losses at the gene ends were 6 bases for V and 4 bases for J; bases not matched to a gene: 9. The germline V gene encodes CDR1 SGHAT and CDR2 FQNNGV. This CDR3 region has 14 residues. The CDR3 reads CASRGGGSRYEQYF. The DNA of the CDR3 is TGTGCCAGCAGGGGCGGCGGGAGTCGTTACGAGCAGTACTTC.